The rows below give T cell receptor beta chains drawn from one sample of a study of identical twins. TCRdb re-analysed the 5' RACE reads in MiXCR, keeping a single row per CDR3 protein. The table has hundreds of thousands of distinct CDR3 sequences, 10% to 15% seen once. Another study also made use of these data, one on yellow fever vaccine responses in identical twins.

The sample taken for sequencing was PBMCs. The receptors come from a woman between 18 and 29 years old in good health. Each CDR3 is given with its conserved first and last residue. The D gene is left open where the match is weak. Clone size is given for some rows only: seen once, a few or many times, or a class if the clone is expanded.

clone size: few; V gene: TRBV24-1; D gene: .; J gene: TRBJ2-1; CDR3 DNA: TGTGCCACCAGTGATTTGGACCGAGAGCAGTTCTTC; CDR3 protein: CATSDLDREQFF
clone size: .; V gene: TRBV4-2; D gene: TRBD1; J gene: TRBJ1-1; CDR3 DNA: TGTGCCAGCAGCCAAGGCGGACAGGCGTTGAACACTGAAGCTTTCTTT; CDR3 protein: CASSQGGQALNTEAFF
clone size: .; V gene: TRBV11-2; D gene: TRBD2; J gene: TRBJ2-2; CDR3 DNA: TGTGCCAGCAGCTTATCCGTAGCGGGAGTAAGAACCGGGGAGCTGTTTTTT; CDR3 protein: CASSLSVAGVRTGELFF
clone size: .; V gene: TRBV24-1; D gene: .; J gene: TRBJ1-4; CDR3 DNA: TGTGCCACCAGCGAGGGACACACCCCAGGAACTAATGAAAAACTGTTTTTT; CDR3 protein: CATSEGHTPGTNEKLFF
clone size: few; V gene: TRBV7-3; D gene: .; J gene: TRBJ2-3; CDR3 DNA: TGTGCCAGCAGCCCCCGGGCGTCGGACACAGATACGCAGTATTTT; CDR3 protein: CASSPRASDTDTQYF
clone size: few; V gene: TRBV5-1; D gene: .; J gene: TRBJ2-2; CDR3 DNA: TGCGCCAGCAGCTACGGGGCTATGATCGACACCGGGGAGCTGTTTTTT; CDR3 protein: CASSYGAMIDTGELFF
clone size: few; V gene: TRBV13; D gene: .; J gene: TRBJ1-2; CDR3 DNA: TGTGCCAGCAGCTTTCGTTCAGAAAATGGCTACACCTTC; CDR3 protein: CASSFRSENGYTF
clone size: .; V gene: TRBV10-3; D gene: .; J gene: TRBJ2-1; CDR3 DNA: TGTGCCATCAACCCGACGCCCTGGGGGGGGTCCCAAGGGGGTGAGCAGTTCTTC; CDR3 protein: CAINPTPWGGSQGGEQFF
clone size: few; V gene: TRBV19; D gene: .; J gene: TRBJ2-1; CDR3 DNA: TGTGCCAGTAGTATAGAGGGGGTGCGGAGCTCCTACAATGAGCAGTTCTTC; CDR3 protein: CASSIEGVRSSYNEQFF
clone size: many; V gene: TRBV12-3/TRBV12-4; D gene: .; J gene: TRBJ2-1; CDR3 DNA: TGTGCCAGCAGGATTACAGGGTCCTACAATGAGCAGTTCTTC; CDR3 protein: CASRITGSYNEQFF
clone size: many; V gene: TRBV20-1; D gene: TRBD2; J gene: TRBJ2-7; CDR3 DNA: TGCAGTGCAAAAGCGACTAGCGGGACCTACGAGCAGTACTTC; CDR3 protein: CSAKATSGTYEQYF
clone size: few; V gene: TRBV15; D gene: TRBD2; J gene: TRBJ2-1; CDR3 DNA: TGTGCCACCAGCACTACTCTCAATAGCGGGGGGGCCTTACATGAGCAGTTCTTC; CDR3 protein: CATSTTLNSGGALHEQFF
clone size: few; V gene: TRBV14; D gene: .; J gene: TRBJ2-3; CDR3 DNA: TGTGCCAGCAGCCCGTGGACAGTCACAGATACGCAGTATTTT; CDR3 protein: CASSPWTVTDTQYF
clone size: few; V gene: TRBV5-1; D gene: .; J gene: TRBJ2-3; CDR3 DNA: TGCGCCAGCAGCTTGGGGGACATTGATGCGCAGTATTTT; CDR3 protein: CASSLGDIDAQYF
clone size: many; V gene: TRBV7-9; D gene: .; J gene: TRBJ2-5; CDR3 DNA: TGTGCCAGCAGCGCAAGCGACACCACTAACTTC; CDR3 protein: CASSASDTTNF
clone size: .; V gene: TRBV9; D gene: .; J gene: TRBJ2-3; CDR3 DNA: TGTGCCAGCAGCGCCGGCGAGGTTACAGATACGCAGTATTTT; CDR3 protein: CASSAGEVTDTQYF
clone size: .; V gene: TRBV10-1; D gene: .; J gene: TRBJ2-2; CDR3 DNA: TGCGCCAGCAGTGAGTCACGTTACATCGCGAACACCGGGGAGCTGTTTTTT; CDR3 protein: CASSESRYIANTGELFF
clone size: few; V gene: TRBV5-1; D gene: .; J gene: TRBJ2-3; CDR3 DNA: TGCGCCAGCAGCCGTATGAGCGGATGGGGCGCAGATACGCAGTATTTT; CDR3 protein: CASSRMSGWGADTQYF
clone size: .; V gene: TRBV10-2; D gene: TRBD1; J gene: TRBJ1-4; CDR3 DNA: TGCGCCAGCAGCAAAGGACAGGGGCAGGGGAATGAAAAACTGTTTTTT; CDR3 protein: CASSKGQGQGNEKLFF
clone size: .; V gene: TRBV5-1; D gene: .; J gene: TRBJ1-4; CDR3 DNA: TGCGCCAGCAGCCTGGGACATTCAAATGAAAAACTGTTTTTT; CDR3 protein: CASSLGHSNEKLFF
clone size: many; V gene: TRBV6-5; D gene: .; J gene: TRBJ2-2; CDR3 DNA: TGTGCCACGGGCGGCACCGGGGAGCTGTTTTTT; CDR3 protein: CATGGTGELFF
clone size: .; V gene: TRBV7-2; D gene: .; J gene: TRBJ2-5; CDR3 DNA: TGTGCCAGCAGCTTAGTTCGGGACAAACAAGAGACCCAGTACTTC; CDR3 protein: CASSLVRDKQETQYF
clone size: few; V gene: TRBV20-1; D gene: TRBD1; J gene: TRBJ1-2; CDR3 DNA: TGCAGTGCCAAGACAGGGGAGGATGGCTACACCTTC; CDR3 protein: CSAKTGEDGYTF
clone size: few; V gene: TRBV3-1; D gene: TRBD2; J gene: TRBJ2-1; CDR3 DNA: TGTGCCAGCAGCCAGTCCGGGGGGGATGAGCAGTTCTTC; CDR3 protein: CASSQSGGDEQFF
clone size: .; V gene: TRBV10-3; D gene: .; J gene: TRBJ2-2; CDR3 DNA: TGTGCCATCAGCCGGGGCGAGGGGAACACCGGGGAGCTGTTTTTT; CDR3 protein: CAISRGEGNTGELFF
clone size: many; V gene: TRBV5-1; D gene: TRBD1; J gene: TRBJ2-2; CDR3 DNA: TGCGCCAGCAGCTTGAAACGGGACAGGGACACCGGGGAGCTGTTTTTT; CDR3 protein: CASSLKRDRDTGELFF
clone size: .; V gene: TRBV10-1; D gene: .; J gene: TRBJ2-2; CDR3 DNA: TGCGCCAGGGACTATCCGAACACCGGGGAGCTGTTTTTT; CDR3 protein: CARDYPNTGELFF
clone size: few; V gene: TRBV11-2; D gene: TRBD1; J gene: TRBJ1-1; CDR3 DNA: TGTGCCAGCAGCTTAGTAGACAGGGATGACACTGAAGCTTTCTTT; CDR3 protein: CASSLVDRDDTEAFF
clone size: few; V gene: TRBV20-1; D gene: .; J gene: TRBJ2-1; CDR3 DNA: TGCAGTGCCACAGGGTCTGCCTCCTACAATGAGCAGTTCTTC; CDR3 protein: CSATGSASYNEQFF
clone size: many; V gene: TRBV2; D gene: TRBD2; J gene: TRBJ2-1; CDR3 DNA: TGTGCCAGCAGTTCTAGCGGGTCCAATGAGCAGTTCTTC; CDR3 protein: CASSSSGSNEQFF
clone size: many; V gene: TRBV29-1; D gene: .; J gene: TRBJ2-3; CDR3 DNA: TGCAGCGTTGTCAAGGGGACAGATACGCAGTATTTT; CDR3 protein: CSVVKGTDTQYF
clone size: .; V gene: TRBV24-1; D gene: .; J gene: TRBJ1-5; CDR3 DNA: TGTGCCACTAGTCTCCGTTATAGCAATCAGCCCCAGCATTTT; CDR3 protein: CATSLRYSNQPQHF
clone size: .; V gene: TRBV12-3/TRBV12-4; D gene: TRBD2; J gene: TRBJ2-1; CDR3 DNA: TGTGCCAGCTGGGTCAAGGGACAGTTTATAGCGGGGGGGGCCAATGAGCAGTTCTTC; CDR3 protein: CASWVKGQFIAGGANEQFF
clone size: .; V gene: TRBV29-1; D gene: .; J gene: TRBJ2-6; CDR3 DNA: TGCAGCGTCGCTAAACAGGGAGCCGGGGCCAACGTCCTGACTTTC; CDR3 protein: CSVAKQGAGANVLTF
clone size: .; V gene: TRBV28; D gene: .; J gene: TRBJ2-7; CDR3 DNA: TGTGCCAGCAGGGGGGCGCGCACCAACGAGCAGTACTTC; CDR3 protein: CASRGARTNEQYF
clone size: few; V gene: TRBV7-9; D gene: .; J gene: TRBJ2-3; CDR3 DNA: TGTGCCAGCAGCCCCGAGGGGGGTAGCACAGATACGCAGTATTTT; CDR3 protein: CASSPEGGSTDTQYF
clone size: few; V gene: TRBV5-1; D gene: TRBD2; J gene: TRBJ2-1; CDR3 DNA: TGCGCCAGCAGCCTAGGGACTAGCGGGAGGGCCTTCTACAATGAGCAGTTCTTC; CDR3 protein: CASSLGTSGRAFYNEQFF
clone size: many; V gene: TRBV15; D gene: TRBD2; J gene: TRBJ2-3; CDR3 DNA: TGTGCCACCAGCACCGGGTTACTTAGGGGTAGCGGGAGGGCCTATTCCACAGATACGCAGTATTTT; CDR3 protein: CATSTGLLRGSGRAYSTDTQYF
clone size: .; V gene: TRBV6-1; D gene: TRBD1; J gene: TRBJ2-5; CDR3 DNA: TGTGCCAGCAGCCCCTCGGACAGGGGGGCCCGTAGAAAAGAGACCCAGTACTTC; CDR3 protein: CASSPSDRGARRKETQYF
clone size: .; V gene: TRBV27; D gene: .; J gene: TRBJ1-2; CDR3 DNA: TGTGCCAGCAGTTTAGAGGTCCCGGACAGCGTCTATGGCTACACCTTC; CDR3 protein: CASSLEVPDSVYGYTF
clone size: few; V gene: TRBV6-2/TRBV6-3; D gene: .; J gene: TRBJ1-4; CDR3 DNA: TGTGCCAGCAGTTACACAGGGACGGGAGAAAAACTGTTTTTT; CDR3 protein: CASSYTGTGEKLFF
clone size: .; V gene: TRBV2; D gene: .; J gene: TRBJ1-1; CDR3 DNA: TGTGCCAGCAGGGCGATGGCCCTCACGGCTTTCTTT; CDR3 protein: CASRAMALTAFF
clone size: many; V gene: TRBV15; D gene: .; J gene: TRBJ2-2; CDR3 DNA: TGTGCCACCAGCAGAGAGGGAGGGGAGCTGTTTTTT; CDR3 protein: CATSREGGELFF